These 14 T cell receptor beta chains were sequenced from one sample in a study of human CD4 T cells and Enterobacteriaceae. Sorting took every CD4+ cell except CD45RA+CCR7+CD95- naive cells, reaching over 95% purity. Produced via immunoSEQ multiplex PCR; TCRdb's table is partial and in-frame only. The sample holds just under 30,000 clones, around 80% seen once. The sequenced sample consisted of memory CD4+ T cells from blood. These receptors were obtained from a human donor in good health.

J is TRBJ1-2 and V is TRBV28; unclear D gene. Trimming stripped 2 bases from V and 4 bases from J, with 5 bases between. Germline V gives CDR1 MDHEN, CDR2 SYDVKM. This CDR3 spans 12 amino acids. Here the CDR3 DNA reads TGTGCCAGCAGTTTAAGCGGCTATGGCTACACCTTC. It translates to CASSLSGYGYTF.

This sequence joins TRBV7-9 and TRBJ2-7, with a tentative D call TRBD1 (6 bases). Trimming stripped 5 bases from V and 4 bases from J, with 9 bases between. From germline, CDR1 is SEHNR and CDR2 FQNEAQ (reference sequence). The CDR3 spans 12 residues. The CDR3 sequence is CASSIGGYEQYF. The CDR3 nucleotides are TGTGCCAGCAGCATAGGGGGTTACGAGCAGTACTTC.

The chain combines TRBV2 with TRBJ1-5; TRBD1 matches 9 bases. V dropped 6 bases and J dropped 6; count of bases not matched to a gene: 6. The germline V gene encodes CDR1 SNHLY and CDR2 FYNNEI. This CDR3 region has 14 residues. CDR3 nucleotide sequence: TGTGCCAGCAGCGGGACAGGGCGAGGTCAGCCCCAGCATTTT. It yields the protein CASSGTGRGQPQHF.

The chain has TRBV5-1 and TRBJ2-7; TRBD2 matches 13 bases. V shed 5 bases, J shed 4 bases, and the junction held 6 bases outside the gene matches. Germline V gene sequence: CDR1 SGHRS, CDR2 YFSETQ. The CDR3 runs 15 residues. The chain's CDR3 is CASSSRTSGSYEQYF. CDR3 nucleotides: TGCGCCAGCAGTTCGAGGACTAGCGGGAGTTACGAGCAGTACTTC.

The chain has TRBV5-1 and TRBJ2-2; 7 positions agree with TRBD2. V lost 3 bases to trimming and J lost 5 bases; unmatched junction nucleotides: 7. The CDR3 is 15 residues long. The V gene's germline CDR1 is SGHRS and CDR2 YFSETQ. The CDR3 here is CASSWGSSGTGELFF. In DNA, the CDR3 is TGCGCCAGCAGCTGGGGGAGTAGCGGGACCGGGGAGCTGTTTTTT.

The chain employs TRBV6-1 and TRBJ2-7, with TRBD2 identical over 9 bases. Unmatched junction bases numbered 3, after V lost 0 bases and J lost 3 bases. The germline V gene encodes CDR1 MNHNS and CDR2 SASEGT. This CDR3 has 15 residues. CDR3 in amino acids: CASSEAPAGGYEQYF. The CDR3 coding sequence is TGTGCCAGCAGTGAAGCACCAGCGGGGGGCTACGAGCAGTACTTC.

The rearrangement joins TRBV10-3 to TRBJ1-2; 9 nucleotides line up with TRBD1. Trimming took 8 bases from V and 3 from J; bases not matched to a gene: 10. The CDR3 totals 15 residues. CDR1 is ENHRY, CDR2 SYGVKD, per germline. The chain's CDR3 is CAIGPSRDRDYGYTF. For the CDR3, the DNA is TGTGCCATCGGACCGTCCCGGGACAGGGACTATGGCTACACCTTC.

V is TRBV5-1 and J is TRBJ2-2; D unclear. Trimming stripped 0 bases from V and 4 bases from J, with 7 bases between. The CDR3 is 14 residues long. Germline CDR1 and CDR2: SGHRS and YFSETQ. In nucleotides, the CDR3 is TGCGCCAGCAGCTTGGCTGGGGTCACCGGGGAGCTGTTTTTT. Translation gives CASSLAGVTGELFF.

Concerning this clone itself: The same CDR3 arises from other DNA sequences in this sample as well. The rearrangement uses TRBV7-2 and TRBJ1-1; D is unclear. The germline V gene encodes CDR1 SGHTA and CDR2 FQGNSA. The germline V and J ends were trimmed by 1 base and 1 base, with 4 bases remaining between them. This CDR3 contains 13 residues. CDR3 residues: CASSLEQNTEAFF. The CDR3 nucleotides read TGTGCCAGCAGCTTAGAACAGAACACTGAAGCTTTCTTT.

This sequence joins TRBV5-1 and TRBJ1-4; TRBD1 aligns across 9 bases. V shed 4 bases and J 4 bases; nucleotides not matched to a gene: 5. The germline V gene encodes CDR1 SGHRS and CDR2 YFSETQ. This CDR3 contains 15 residues. The CDR3 spells CASSPDRGSNEKLFF. The DNA for the CDR3 is TGCGCCAGCAGCCCGGACAGGGGTAGTAATGAAAAACTGTTTTTT.

The chain recombines TRBV11-2 with TRBJ2-2, with 8 bases fitting TRBD1. Trimming cost V 7 bases and J 5 bases; bases outside gene matches: 6. In germline, CDR1 is SGHAT, CDR2 FQNNGV. CDR3 length equals 14 residues. Here the CDR3 reads CASNQGARTGELFF. CDR3 in DNA: TGTGCCAGCAATCAGGGGGCGCGTACCGGGGAGCTGTTTTTT.

The chain is built from TRBV2 and TRBJ2-7, with 14 bases identical to TRBD2. The CDR3 loop spans 14 amino acids. J gave up 4 bases and V 8 bases, and 4 bases lay outside the gene matches. Germline V CDR1 and CDR2: SNHLY, FYNNEI. The CDR3 DNA follows: TGTGCCAGCGGTAGACTAGCGGGAGGGTACGAGCAGTACTTC. This translates into CASGRLAGGYEQYF.

V usage is TRBV6-1 and J usage is TRBJ1-1; the match to TRBD1 covers 10 bases. The CDR3 runs to 14 residues. From germline, CDR1 is MNHNS and CDR2 SASEGT. V was pared by 8 bases and J by 4 bases, with 7 bases of the junction left unmatched. The CDR3 region has the DNA TGTGCCAGCCCAAGACAGGGGGCGGGCACTGAAGCTTTCTTT. This encodes CASPRQGAGTEAFF.

In the case of this clone: Other DNA sequences in this specimen translate into the identical CDR3. This chain joins TRBV29-1 and TRBJ2-7; D might be TRBD2 (6 bases). The CDR3 sequence is 18 residues long. The V gene lost 3 bases and the J gene lost 0 bases, with 24 bases spanning the gap. CDR1 is SQVTM and CDR2 is ANQGSEA in the germline V gene. CDR3 region: CSVDAGHQAGLSSYEQYF. CDR3 sequence (DNA): TGCAGCGTTGACGCAGGGCACCAAGCGGGTCTTAGCTCCTACGAGCAGTACTTC.